A selection of T cell receptor beta chains follows, all from one sample in a study of cytomegalovirus exposure and HLA in healthy donors. The assay was immunoSEQ multiplex PCR, and TCRdb's table has in-frame clones only and misses some. This table has some 110,000 clones, 55% to 75% appearing once. Sequenced input: PBMCs. All receptors come from a middle-aged woman in good health and CMV-seropositive. The CDR3 runs from the conserved cysteine through the conserved F or W. The D gene is left open where the match is weak. Some rows have no size entry. The others give once, few or many, or a class for an expanded clone.

TRBV5-1	-	TRBJ2-7	-	TGCGCCAGCAGCCTGGGTCAGGGTGGCGACGAGCAGTACTTC	CASSLGQGGDEQYF
TRBV9	-	TRBJ2-1	TRBD2	TGTGCCAGCAGCGAAACTAGCGGGAGATACAATGAGCAGTTCTTC	CASSETSGRYNEQFF
TRBV7-3	few	TRBJ2-1	TRBD1	TGTGCCAGCAGCTCACAACCGGGACAGGGTTTCAATGAGCAGTTCTTC	CASSSQPGQGFNEQFF
TRBV5-5	-	TRBJ1-4	TRBD1	TGTGCCAGCAGCTTGGTGCAGGGGGCAACTAATGAAAAACTGTTTTTT	CASSLVQGATNEKLFF
TRBV25-1	-	TRBJ1-4	TRBD1	TGTGCCAGCAGTGATCCGGGACAGGGTAATGAAAAACTGTTTTTT	CASSDPGQGNEKLFF
TRBV6-1	-	TRBJ2-4	-	TGTGCCAGCAGTGGCCCCCCAGAAAACATTCAGTACTTC	CASSGPPENIQYF
TRBV2	once	TRBJ2-7	-	TGTGCCAGCAGCGGCACAGGGTTCGAAACCTACGAGCAGTACTTC	CASSGTGFETYEQYF
TRBV28	once	TRBJ1-4	TRBD1	TGTGCCATTCATACAGGGGGGAATGAAAAACTGTTTTTT	CAIHTGGNEKLFF
TRBV5-1	-	TRBJ2-3	TRBD2	TGCGCCAGCAGCTGGCTAGCGGATAGCACAGATACGCAGTATTTT	CASSWLADSTDTQYF
TRBV2	-	TRBJ1-5	TRBD1	TGTGCCAGCAGTGAAGGGACAGGGGCACATCAGCCCCAGCATTTT	CASSEGTGAHQPQHF
TRBV2	-	TRBJ1-1	TRBD1	TGTGCCAGCGGCCGGACAGGATTGAACACTGAAGCTTTCTTT	CASGRTGLNTEAFF
TRBV9	-	TRBJ2-3	TRBD2	TGTGCCAGCAGCGGGACTAGCGGCACAGATACGCAGTATTTT	CASSGTSGTDTQYF
TRBV19	-	TRBJ2-1	-	TGTGCCAGTAGCTCCTCTAATGAGCAGTTCTTC	CASSSSNEQFF
TRBV28	-	TRBJ2-7	-	TGTGCCAGCAGTTCCACTAGACACTCCTACGAGCAGTACTTC	CASSSTRHSYEQYF
TRBV7-9	-	TRBJ2-3	TRBD1	TGTGCCAGCAGCTCCCGGACAGGGGGCTACACAGATACGCAGTATTTT	CASSSRTGGYTDTQYF
TRBV29-1	-	TRBJ2-7	TRBD1	TGCAGCGTTGCGGGACAGGACTATTACGAGCAGTACTTC	CSVAGQDYYEQYF
TRBV7-7	few	TRBJ2-1	TRBD1	TGTGCTAGCAGCTTAGCGATCGGCCCGCAGGGGGCGGTTGAGCAGTTCTTC	CASSLAIGPQGAVEQFF
TRBV7-2	-	TRBJ1-1	TRBD1	TGTGCCAGCAGCTTGACAGGGGGCACTGAAGCTTTCTTT	CASSLTGGTEAFF
TRBV25-1	few	TRBJ2-1	-	TGTGCCAGCCGAGACAAGCGGGACACCTACAATGAGCAGTTCTTC	CASRDKRDTYNEQFF
TRBV28	-	TRBJ2-7	-	TGTGCCAGCAGTTTGAGTCGGGGTCCTAGTCACTTC	CASSLSRGPSHF
TRBV7-2	-	TRBJ2-3	TRBD1	TGTGCCAGCAGCTTACCGGACAGGGAGTATGGCGATACGCAGTATTTT	CASSLPDREYGDTQYF
TRBV5-1	few	TRBJ1-4	-	TGCGCCAGCACCCCTACACTGATAGGGGTAGTTGGTGAAAAACTGTTTTTT	CASTPTLIGVVGEKLFF